This passage covers 15 T cell receptor beta chains from one sample sequenced in a study of blood T cell repertoires in COVID-19. TCRdb's table, derived via immunoSEQ multiplex PCR, lists solely in-frame clones and lacks some. The sample carries approximately 310,000 clones, 80% to 90% recorded once. Material: PBMCs or T cells enriched from blood (not recorded which). The origin of the receptors is a man aged 25-45 years who had recovered from COVID-19.

This chain joins TRBV7-6 and TRBJ2-1; 8 bases are shared with TRBD1. Trimming at V came to 1 base and at J to 4 bases, leaving 3 bases not matched to a gene. This CDR3 region has 15 residues. Per germline, CDR1 SGHVS and CDR2 FNYEAQ. In nucleotides, the CDR3 is TGTGCCAGCAGCTTAGGACAGGGGCCGTACAATGAGCAGTTCTTC. Its translation is CASSLGQGPYNEQFF. The full variable domain, its missing parts supplied by reference TRBV7-6 and TRBJ2-1, is GAGVSQSPRYKVTKRGQDVALRCDPISGHVSLYWYRQALGQGPEFLTYFNYEAQQDKSGLPNDRFSAERPEGSISTLTIQRTEQRDSAMYRCASSLGQGPYNEQFFGPGTRLTVL.

This clone came up many times. This chain links TRBV12-3 or TRBV12-4 with TRBJ2-1; 8 bases line up with TRBD1. The CDR3 is made up of 13 amino acids. V lost 10 bases and J lost 10; bases outside the gene matches: 12. CDR3 amino acids: CATRNGQGWEQFF. CDR3 coding DNA: TGTGCCACCAGGAACGGACAGGGATGGGAGCAGTTCTTC.

This clone was counted at least ten times. The V call is TRBV6-2 or TRBV6-3, the J call TRBJ1-2; D remains unclear. Deletions cut 0 bases from V and 3 bases from J, with 8 bases between. Germline assignment: CDR1 MNHEY and CDR2 SVGEGT. The CDR3 length is 14 residues. CDR3 residues: CASSYSELDYGYTF. As DNA, the CDR3 is TGTGCCAGCAGTTACTCAGAACTGGACTATGGCTACACCTTC.

The rearrangement uses TRBV5-4 and TRBJ2-2; 7 bases fit TRBD1. The CDR3 sequence is 17 residues long. CDR1 and CDR2 (germline): SGHNT, YYREEE (reference sequence). Germline trimming cut 3 bases from V and 0 bases from J; bases unmatched to any gene: 8. CDR3 protein: CASSSKGQTPNTGELFF. Written as DNA, the CDR3 is TGTGCCAGCAGCTCCAAGGGACAGACGCCGAACACCGGGGAGCTGTTTTTT. The whole variable domain, remainder taken from reference TRBV5-4 and TRBJ2-2, is ETGVTQSPTHLIKTRGQQVTLRCSSQSGHNTVSWYQQALGQGPQFIFQYYREEENGRGNFPPRFSGLQFPNYSSELNVNALELDDSALYLCASSSKGQTPNTGELFFGEGSRLTVL.

The J gene is TRBJ1-3, the V gene TRBV27; TRBD1 agrees at 7 bases. This CDR3 comprises 15 residues. CDR1 is MNHEY, CDR2 SMNVEV, per germline (reference sequence). J lost 2 bases, V lost 3 bases, and 4 bases had no gene match. The CDR3 loop is CASSFPGTAGNTIYF. CDR3 sequence (DNA): TGTGCCAGCAGTTTTCCCGGGACAGCTGGAAACACCATATATTTT.

The gene calls are TRBV7-9 and TRBJ2-7; possibly TRBD1 for D (6 bases). Germline lookup yields CDR1 SEHNR and CDR2 FQNEAQ (reference sequence). Trimming removed 1 base from V and 6 bases from J, with 16 bases in between. The CDR3 spans 15 residues. CDR3 region: CASSLGTGKVGEQYF. The CDR3 coding sequence is TGTGCCAGCAGCTTAGGAACAGGGAAAGTAGGCGAGCAGTACTTC.

V is TRBV5-1 and J is TRBJ2-1; D is possibly TRBD2 (5 bases). Between the trimmed V and J ends, which lost 4 bases and 1 base, there was a span of 12 bases. CDR1 is SGHRS, CDR2 YFSETQ, per germline. This CDR3 is 15 amino acids long. CDR3 region: CASSVNSGSYNEQFF. CDR3 nucleotides: TGCGCCAGCAGCGTTAATTCGGGGTCCTACAATGAGCAGTTCTTC.

The chain combines TRBV4-2 with TRBJ2-3; 14 bases map to TRBD2. The CDR3 spans 18 residues. Germline CDR1 LGHNA, CDR2 YNFKEQ. Unmatched junction bases numbered 4, after V lost 1 base and J lost 1 base. CDR3 sequence: CASSQGLAGGPGTDTQYF. Written as DNA, the CDR3 is TGTGCCAGCAGCCAAGGACTAGCGGGGGGGCCCGGCACAGATACGCAGTATTTT.

The chain combines TRBV6-5 with TRBJ1-4; possibly TRBD1 for D (5 bases). Trimming pared 10 bases from V and 8 bases from J, leaving 20 bases between. The germline gives CDR1 MNHEY, CDR2 SVGAGI. The CDR3 totals 14 residues. The CDR3 DNA is TGTGCCATCGCGATTGACGGGGGAGGAGAAAAACTGTTTTTT. Residues: CAIAIDGGGEKLFF.

This chain joins TRBV7-2 and TRBJ1-1; possible D gene TRBD1, 5 bases. The CDR3 contains 15 residues. V gave up 1 base and J gave up 3 bases, with 12 bases separating them. Germline V gene data show CDR1 as SGHTA and CDR2 as FQGNSA. The DNA for the CDR3 is TGTGCCAGCAGCTTAGTCGGGGGAGGGTACACTGAAGCTTTCTTT. Translation gives CASSLVGGGYTEAFF.

V is TRBV6-1 and J is TRBJ2-7; the match to TRBD2 covers 9 bases. The V gene end was trimmed by 3 bases and the J gene end by 0 bases; junction bases not matched to a gene: 3. The germline gives CDR1 MNHNS, CDR2 SASEGT. The CDR3 has 15 residues. The CDR3 region has the DNA TGTGCCAGCAGTGAGCGGGGGGGGAGCTCCTACGAGCAGTACTTC. Translating it yields CASSERGGSSYEQYF.

V is TRBV3-1 (or the pseudogene TRBV3-2) and J is TRBJ2-1, with TRBD1 as a possible D gene (5 bases). V shed 5 bases and J shed 6 bases, with 17 bases lying between them. This CDR3 region has 15 residues. Germline CDR1 LGHDT, CDR2 YNNKEL (reference sequence). CDR3 DNA sequence: TGTGCCAGCAGCAATCTTGGGCGGCAGGGCAATGAGCAGTTCTTC. Translating it yields CASSNLGRQGNEQFF.

This clone turned up a few times. The chain carries TRBV19 and TRBJ1-5; no firm D call. The V end lost 8 bases, the J end lost 6 bases, and 17 bases lay between the germline ends. The CDR3 totals 14 residues. In germline, CDR1 is LNHDA, CDR2 SQIVND (reference sequence). CDR3 sequence: CASRTGRLGQPQHF. The CDR3 DNA follows: TGTGCCAGTCGAACCGGGAGGTTGGGTCAGCCCCAGCATTTT.

J is TRBJ1-2 and V is TRBV24-1; D is ambiguous. The V end lost 5 bases, the J end lost 0 bases, and 12 bases lay between the germline ends. Germline V gene lookup returns CDR1 KGHDR and CDR2 SFDVKD. CDR3 length: 15 amino acids. For the CDR3, the DNA is TGTGCCACCAGTGCTGGTAGAGCGACTAACTATGGCTACACCTTC. This codes for CATSAGRATNYGYTF.

The chain combines TRBV11-3 with TRBJ1-4, with D unclear. V was pared by 5 bases and J by 3 bases, with 19 bases between. Germline CDR1 SGHNT, CDR2 YENEEA. The CDR3 totals 17 residues. CDR3 loop: CASSPRDPGVSNEKLFF. CDR3 DNA: TGTGCCAGCAGCCCCCGGGATCCCGGGGTGTCTAATGAAAAACTGTTTTTT.